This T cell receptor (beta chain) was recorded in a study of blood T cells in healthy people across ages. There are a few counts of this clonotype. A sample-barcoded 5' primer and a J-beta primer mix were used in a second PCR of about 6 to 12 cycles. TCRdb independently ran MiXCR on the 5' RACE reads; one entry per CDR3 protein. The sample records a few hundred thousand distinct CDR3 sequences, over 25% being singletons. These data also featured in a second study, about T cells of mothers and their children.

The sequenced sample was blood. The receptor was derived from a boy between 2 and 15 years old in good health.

CDR3 loop: CASSYPLLPAGGSYNEQFF. CDR3 nucleotide sequence: TGTGCCAGCAGTTACCCCCTTCTTCCAGCGGGGGGCTCCTACAATGAGCAGTTCTTC. The V gene is TRBV6-2 or TRBV6-3, the J gene TRBJ2-1, with TRBD2 matching 9 bases. This CDR3 region has 19 residues. The germline CDR1 and CDR2 sequences are MNHEY and SVGEGT. The V and J ends lost 2 bases and 0 bases, in that order; junction bases with no gene match: 11.